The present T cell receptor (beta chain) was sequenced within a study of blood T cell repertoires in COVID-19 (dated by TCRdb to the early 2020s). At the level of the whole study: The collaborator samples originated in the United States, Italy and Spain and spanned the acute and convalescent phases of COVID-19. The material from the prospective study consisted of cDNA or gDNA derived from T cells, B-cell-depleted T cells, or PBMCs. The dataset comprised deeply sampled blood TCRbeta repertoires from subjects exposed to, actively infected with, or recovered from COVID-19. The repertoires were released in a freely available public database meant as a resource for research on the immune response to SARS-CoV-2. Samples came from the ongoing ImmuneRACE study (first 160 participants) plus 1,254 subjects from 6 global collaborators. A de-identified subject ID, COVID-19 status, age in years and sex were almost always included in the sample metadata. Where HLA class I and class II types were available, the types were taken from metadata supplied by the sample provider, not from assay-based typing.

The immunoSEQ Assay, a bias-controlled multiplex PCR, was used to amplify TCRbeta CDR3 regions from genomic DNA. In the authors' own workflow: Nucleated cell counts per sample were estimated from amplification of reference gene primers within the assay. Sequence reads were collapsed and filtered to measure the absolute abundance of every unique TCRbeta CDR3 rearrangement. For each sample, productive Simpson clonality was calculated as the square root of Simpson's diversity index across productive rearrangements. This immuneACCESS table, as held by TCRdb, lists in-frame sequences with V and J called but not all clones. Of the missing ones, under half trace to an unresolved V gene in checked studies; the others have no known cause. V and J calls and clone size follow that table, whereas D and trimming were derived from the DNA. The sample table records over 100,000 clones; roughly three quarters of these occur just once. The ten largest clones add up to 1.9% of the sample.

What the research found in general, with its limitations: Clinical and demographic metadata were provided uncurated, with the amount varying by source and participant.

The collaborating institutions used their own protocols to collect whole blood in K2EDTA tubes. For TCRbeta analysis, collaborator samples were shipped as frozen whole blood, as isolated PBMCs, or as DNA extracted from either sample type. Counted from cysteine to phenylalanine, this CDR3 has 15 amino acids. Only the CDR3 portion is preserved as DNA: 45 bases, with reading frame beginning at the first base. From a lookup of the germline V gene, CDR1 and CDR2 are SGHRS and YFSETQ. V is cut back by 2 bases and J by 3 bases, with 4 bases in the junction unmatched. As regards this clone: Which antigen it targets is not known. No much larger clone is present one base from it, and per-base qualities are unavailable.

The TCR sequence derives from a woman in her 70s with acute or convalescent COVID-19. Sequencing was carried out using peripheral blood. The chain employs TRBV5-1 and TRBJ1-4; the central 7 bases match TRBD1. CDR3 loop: CASSFSGQPNEKLFF. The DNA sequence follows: TGCGCCAGCAGCTTTTCGGGACAGCCTAATGAAAAACTGTTTTTT. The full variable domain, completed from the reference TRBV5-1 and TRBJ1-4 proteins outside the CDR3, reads KAGVTQTPRYLIKTRGQQVTLSCSPISGHRSVSWYQQTPGQGLQFLFEYFSETQRNKGNFPGRFSGRQFSNSRSEMNVSTLELGDSALYLCASSFSGQPNEKLFFGSGTQLSVL.